These T cell receptor beta chains were read from a single sample in a study of cytomegalovirus exposure and HLA in healthy donors. Here immunoSEQ multiplex PCR was the method, and the copy in TCRdb shows in-frame clones only, minus some. The sample yields nearly 110,000 clones, 82% seen once. The sample taken for sequencing was PBMCs. These receptors were taken from a man aged 25-40 years in good health and CMV-seropositive. Both conserved end residues are part of each CDR3. The order of the fields is clone size, D gene, V gene, J gene, CDR3 protein, CDR3 DNA. D genes are given only for firm matches. Clone size appears in some rows only: once, few, many, or a class for an expanded clone.

>NA|NA|TRBV10-3|TRBJ1-6
CAISPSSSYNSPLHF
TGTGCCATATCACCGTCTAGCTCCTATAATTCACCCCTCCACTTT
>NA|NA|TRBV6-6|TRBJ1-1
CASSYREQANTEAFF
TGTGCCAGCAGTTACCGTGAACAGGCGAACACTGAAGCTTTCTTT
>NA|TRBD2|TRBV6-6|TRBJ2-7
CASSSRTSGGYEQYF
TGTGCCAGCAGTTCGAGGACTAGCGGGGGGTACGAGCAGTACTTC
>NA|TRBD1|TRBV30|TRBJ1-4
CACRRDRLKLFF
TGTGCCTGCCGGAGGGACAGGCTAAAACTGTTTTTT
>NA|NA|TRBV7-2|TRBJ1-1
CASSLEVREAFF
TGTGCCAGCAGCTTAGAGGTCAGGGAAGCTTTCTTT
>NA|TRBD2|TRBV5-1|TRBJ2-5
CASSSPGTIKTQYF
TGCGCCAGCAGCTCCCCCGGGACTATAAAGACCCAGTACTTC
>NA|TRBD1|TRBV19|TRBJ1-2
CASSIDLPGQGAGYTF
TGTGCCAGTAGTATCGATCTCCCGGGACAGGGGGCCGGCTACACCTTC
>NA|TRBD1|TRBV30|TRBJ2-7
CAWSVGTVGLYEQYF
TGTGCCTGGAGTGTCGGGACAGTGGGCCTATACGAGCAGTACTTC
>NA|NA|TRBV28|TRBJ1-1
CASSLTEGRTEAFF
TGTGCCAGCAGTTTAACGGAGGGCCGCACTGAAGCTTTCTTT
>NA|NA|TRBV27|TRBJ2-3
CASSLRRGSTDTQYF
TGTGCCAGCAGTTTACGCAGGGGAAGCACAGATACGCAGTATTTT
>NA|NA|TRBV27|TRBJ1-1
CASRVQAITEAFF
TGTGCCAGCAGAGTACAGGCGATCACTGAAGCTTTCTTT
>NA|NA|TRBV7-9|TRBJ2-7
CASRGGATYEQYF
TGTGCCAGCAGGGGGGGGGCCACCTACGAGCAGTACTTC
>NA|TRBD1|TRBV19|TRBJ1-2
CASSITGGYGYTF
TGTGCCAGTAGTATTACAGGGGGCTATGGCTACACCTTC
>few|NA|TRBV2|TRBJ1-2
CASSPMPQSGERGYTF
TGTGCCAGCAGCCCTATGCCCCAATCTGGAGAACGGGGCTACACCTTC
>NA|NA|TRBV4-1|TRBJ2-2
CASSPRVTGELFF
TGCGCCAGCAGCCCCAGGGTGACCGGGGAGCTGTTTTTT
>NA|NA|TRBV10-2|TRBJ2-1
CASSEQGSGSYNEQFF
TGCGCCAGCAGTGAGCAAGGTAGCGGATCCTACAATGAGCAGTTCTTC
>few|NA|TRBV20-1|TRBJ1-1
CSVPGNTEAFF
TGCAGTGTCCCGGGGAACACTGAAGCTTTCTTT
>NA|TRBD1|TRBV19|TRBJ1-5
CASSIATGVNQPQHF
TGTGCCAGTAGTATCGCGACAGGGGTCAATCAGCCCCAGCATTTT
>NA|NA|TRBV9|TRBJ2-1
CASSVYGHKKNNEQFF
TGTGCCAGCAGCGTTTACGGACATAAGAAAAACAATGAGCAGTTCTTC
>NA|TRBD2|TRBV18|TRBJ2-2
CASSPRDYGELFF
TGTGCCAGCTCACCCAGGGACTACGGGGAGCTGTTTTTT
>NA|TRBD1|TRBV23-1|TRBJ2-7
CASSTTIGQASSYEQYF
TGCGCCAGCAGTACGACAATTGGACAGGCAAGCTCCTACGAGCAGTACTTC
>once|NA|TRBV30|TRBJ1-1
CAWSVEDTEAFF
TGTGCCTGGAGTGTTGAGGACACTGAAGCTTTCTTT
>once|TRBD1|TRBV5-6|TRBJ1-2
CASSFDRVNYGYTF
TGTGCCAGCAGCTTCGACAGGGTCAACTATGGCTACACCTTC
>NA|NA|TRBV19|TRBJ1-3
CASSILYRDSGNTIYF
TGTGCCAGTAGTATATTGTACAGAGACTCTGGAAACACCATATATTTT
>NA|NA|TRBV6-5|TRBJ1-1
CASLTPGRDTEAFF
TGTGCCAGCCTCACCCCGGGGAGGGACACTGAAGCTTTCTTT
>NA|NA|TRBV15|TRBJ2-1
CATGGFQDYQNEQFF
TGTGCCACCGGGGGGTTCCAGGACTACCAGAATGAGCAGTTCTTC
>NA|NA|TRBV5-1|TRBJ1-2
CASSLVPGNYGYTF
TGCGCCAGCAGCTTGGTTCCGGGGAACTATGGCTACACCTTC
>few|NA|TRBV30|TRBJ1-1
CAWRVQVNTEAFF
TGTGCCTGGAGGGTACAGGTGAATACTGAAGCTTTCTTT
>once|NA|TRBV6-1|TRBJ1-2
CASSGNNYGYTF
TGTGCCAGCAGTGGTAATAACTATGGCTACACCTTC
>once|NA|TRBV29-1|TRBJ1-5
CSVADGVLGNQPQHF
TGCAGCGTTGCCGACGGGGTGCTCGGCAATCAGCCCCAGCATTTT
>NA|NA|TRBV7-9|TRBJ2-3
CASSPRATGTDTQYF
TGTGCCAGCAGCCCCAGAGCCACAGGGACCGATACGCAGTATTTT
>NA|NA|TRBV5-1|TRBJ2-7
CASSLASGYEQYF
TGCGCCAGCAGCTTGGCCTCAGGCTACGAGCAGTACTTC
>NA|NA|TRBV30|TRBJ1-6
CAWSVLGPQHSPLHF
TGTGCCTGGAGTGTATTGGGGCCCCAACACTCACCCCTCCACTTT
>few|TRBD2|TRBV12-5|TRBJ2-3
CASGYRSGLAGGLSTDTQYF
TGTGCTAGTGGTTACCGATCCGGGCTAGCGGGGGGCCTAAGCACAGATACGCAGTATTTT
>NA|NA|TRBV25-1|TRBJ2-2
CASSEYSPIGAFSGELFF
TGTGCCAGCAGTGAATATAGCCCCATAGGGGCTTTTTCCGGGGAGCTGTTTTTT
>NA|NA|TRBV7-6|TRBJ2-7
CASSLGGLGYEQYF
TGTGCCAGCAGCTTGGGGGGTTTGGGGTACGAGCAGTACTTC
>once|NA|TRBV7-3|TRBJ2-2
CASSQLGGVVNTGELFF
TGTGCCAGCAGCCAACTCGGCGGAGTAGTCAACACCGGGGAGCTGTTTTTT
>NA|NA|TRBV30|TRBJ1-3
CASGISGNTIYF
TGTGCCTCGGGGATCTCTGGAAACACCATATATTTT
>NA|NA|TRBV7-9|TRBJ2-7
CASNAGDVYEQYF
TGTGCCAGCAACGCAGGGGACGTCTACGAGCAGTACTTC
>few|NA|TRBV5-1|TRBJ2-7
CASSSRGSYDSYEQYF
TGCGCCAGCAGCTCCAGGGGAAGTTATGACTCCTACGAGCAGTACTTC
>NA|TRBD1|TRBV4-2|TRBJ1-1
CASSQPAGTGEKNTEAFF
TGTGCCAGCAGCCAACCAGCCGGGACAGGGGAAAAGAACACTGAAGCTTTCTTT
>NA|NA|TRBV5-1|TRBJ2-1
CASRFLNEQFF
TGCGCCAGCAGGTTTCTCAATGAGCAGTTCTTC
>NA|TRBD2|TRBV6-5|TRBJ2-2
CASRKSGGGPGELFF
TGTGCCAGCAGAAAAAGCGGGGGGGGGCCCGGGGAGCTGTTTTTT
>NA|NA|TRBV19|TRBJ1-6
CASSIPQGGNSPLHF
TGTGCCAGTAGTATACCACAGGGTGGGAATTCACCCCTCCACTTT
>NA|TRBD1|TRBV6-6|TRBJ2-2
CASSYTTGGTGELFF
TGTGCCAGCAGTTATACGACAGGGGGCACCGGGGAGCTGTTTTTT
>NA|NA|TRBV11-3|TRBJ2-7
CASSLGVGRETEQYF
TGTGCCAGCAGCTTAGGGGTGGGAAGGGAGACTGAGCAGTACTTC
>NA|TRBD1|TRBV6-6|TRBJ2-7
CASSYSGTGGYEQYF
TGTGCCAGCAGTTATTCCGGGACAGGGGGCTACGAGCAGTACTTC
>NA|TRBD1|TRBV5-1|TRBJ2-1
CASSTGTEYNEQFF
TGCGCCAGCAGCACCGGGACAGAATACAATGAGCAGTTCTTC
>NA|NA|TRBV19|TRBJ1-2
CASSEPPRNYGYTF
TGTGCCAGTAGTGAACCGCCTAGGAACTATGGCTACACCTTC
>NA|NA|TRBV9|TRBJ2-2
CASSVLAETGELFF
TGTGCCAGCAGCGTACTAGCTGAAACCGGGGAGCTGTTTTTT